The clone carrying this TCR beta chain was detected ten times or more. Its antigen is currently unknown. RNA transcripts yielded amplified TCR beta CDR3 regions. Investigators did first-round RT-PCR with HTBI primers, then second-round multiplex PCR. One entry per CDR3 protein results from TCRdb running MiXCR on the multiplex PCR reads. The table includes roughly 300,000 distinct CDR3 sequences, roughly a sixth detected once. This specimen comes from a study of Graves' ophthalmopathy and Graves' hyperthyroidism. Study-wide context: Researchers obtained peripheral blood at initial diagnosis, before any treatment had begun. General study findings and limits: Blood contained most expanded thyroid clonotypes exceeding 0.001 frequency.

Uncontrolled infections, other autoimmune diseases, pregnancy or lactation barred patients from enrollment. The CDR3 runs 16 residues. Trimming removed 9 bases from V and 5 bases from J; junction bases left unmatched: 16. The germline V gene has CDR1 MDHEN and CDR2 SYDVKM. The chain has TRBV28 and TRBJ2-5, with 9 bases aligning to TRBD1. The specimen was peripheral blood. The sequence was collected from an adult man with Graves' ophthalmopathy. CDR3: CARSEPGTGLGETQYF. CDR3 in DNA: TGTGCCAGAAGTGAACCCGGGACAGGGCTTGGGGAGACCCAGTACTTC.